The sequence of this T cell receptor (beta chain) was determined in a study of cytotoxic CD8 clonotypes in ibrutinib-treated CLL. Looking at the study overall: Across the patients, roughly 10 were relapsed/refractory, 15 treatment-naive and about 18 IGHV unmutated.

This CDR3 region has 13 residues. Trimming removed 5 bases at V and 9 bases at J, with 14 bases between. Looked up from germline, CDR1 is SGHDN and CDR2 is FVKESK. Measured with immunoSEQ multiplex PCR; TCRdb has only the in-frame clones, and not every one. The profile covers about 44,000 clones, with over 60% appearing a single time and 13% taken by the ten largest. Points from the study as a whole: Patients showed higher baseline clonality than age-matched healthy donors, and it tracked circulating CD8+ T-cell counts. Contraction or stability on treatment was seen for public clonotypes, which were uncommon.

Regarding this clone: Its antigen is unknown.

The sample here was PBMCs, taken after 12 months of ibrutinib treatment. This TCR came from a human donor with chronic lymphocytic leukemia. This chain uses TRBV14 with TRBJ2-1, with D perhaps matching TRBD1 (6 bases). CDR3 residues: CASSWRQDGEQFF. In DNA form, the CDR3 reads TGTGCCAGCAGCTGGAGACAGGACGGTGAGCAGTTCTTC.